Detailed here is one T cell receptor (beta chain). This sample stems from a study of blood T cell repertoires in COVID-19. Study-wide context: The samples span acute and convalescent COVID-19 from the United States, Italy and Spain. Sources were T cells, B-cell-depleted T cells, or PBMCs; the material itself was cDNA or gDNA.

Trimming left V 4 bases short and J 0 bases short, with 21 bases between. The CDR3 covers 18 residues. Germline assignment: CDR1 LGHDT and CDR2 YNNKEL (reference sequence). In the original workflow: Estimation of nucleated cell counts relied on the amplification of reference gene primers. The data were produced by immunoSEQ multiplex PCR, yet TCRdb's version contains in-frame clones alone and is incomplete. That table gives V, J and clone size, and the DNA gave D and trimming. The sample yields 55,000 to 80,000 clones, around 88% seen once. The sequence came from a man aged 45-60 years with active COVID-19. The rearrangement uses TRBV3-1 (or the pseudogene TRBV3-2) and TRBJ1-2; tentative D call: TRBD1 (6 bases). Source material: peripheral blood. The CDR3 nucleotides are TGTGCCAGCAGCCCATCAAGGGGCAGGGGCTCCTCTAACTATGGCTACACCTTC. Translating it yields CASSPSRGRGSSNYGYTF.